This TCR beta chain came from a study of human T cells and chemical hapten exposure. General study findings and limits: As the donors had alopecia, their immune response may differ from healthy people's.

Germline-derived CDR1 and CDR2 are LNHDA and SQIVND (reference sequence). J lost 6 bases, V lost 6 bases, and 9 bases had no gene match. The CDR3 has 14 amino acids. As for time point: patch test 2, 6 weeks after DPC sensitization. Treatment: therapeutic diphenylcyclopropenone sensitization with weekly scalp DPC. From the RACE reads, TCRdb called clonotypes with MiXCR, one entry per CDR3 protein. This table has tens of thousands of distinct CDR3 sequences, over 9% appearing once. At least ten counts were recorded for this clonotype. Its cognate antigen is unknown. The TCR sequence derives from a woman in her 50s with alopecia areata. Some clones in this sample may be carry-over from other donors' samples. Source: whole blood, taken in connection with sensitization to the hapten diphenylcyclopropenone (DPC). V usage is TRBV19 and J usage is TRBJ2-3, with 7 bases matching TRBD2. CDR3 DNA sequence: TGTGCCAGTAGAGAGGGCGGGAGTAAGGATACGCAGTATTTT. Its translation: CASREGGSKDTQYF.